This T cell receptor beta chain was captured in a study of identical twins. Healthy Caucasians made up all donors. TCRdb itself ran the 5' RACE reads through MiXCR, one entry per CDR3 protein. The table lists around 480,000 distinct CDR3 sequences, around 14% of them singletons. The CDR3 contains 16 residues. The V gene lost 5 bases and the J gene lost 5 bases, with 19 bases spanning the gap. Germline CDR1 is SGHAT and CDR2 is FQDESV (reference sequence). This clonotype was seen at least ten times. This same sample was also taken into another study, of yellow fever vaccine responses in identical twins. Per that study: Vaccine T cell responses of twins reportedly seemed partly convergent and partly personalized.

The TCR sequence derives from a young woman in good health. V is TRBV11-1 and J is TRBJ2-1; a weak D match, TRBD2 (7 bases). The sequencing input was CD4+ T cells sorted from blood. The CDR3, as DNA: TGTGCCAGCAGCCGCCGAGGGGCGGGGGCGGACAATGAGCAGTTCTTC. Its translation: CASSRRGAGADNEQFF.